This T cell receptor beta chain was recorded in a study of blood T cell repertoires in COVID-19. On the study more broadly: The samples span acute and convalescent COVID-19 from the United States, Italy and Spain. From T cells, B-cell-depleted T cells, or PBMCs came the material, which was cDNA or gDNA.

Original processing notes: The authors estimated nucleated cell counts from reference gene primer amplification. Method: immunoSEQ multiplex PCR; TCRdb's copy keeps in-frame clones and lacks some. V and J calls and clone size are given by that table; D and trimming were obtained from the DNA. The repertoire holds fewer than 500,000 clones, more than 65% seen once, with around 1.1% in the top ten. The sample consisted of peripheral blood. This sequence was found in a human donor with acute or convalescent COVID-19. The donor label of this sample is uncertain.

The DNA for the CDR3 is TGTGCCAGCAGAGAACGGTCGCCATCGAACACCGGGGAGCTGTTTTTT. It yields the protein CASRERSPSNTGELFF. This chain joins TRBV2 and TRBJ2-2; D not resolved. V lost 6 bases and J 0 bases, leaving 14 bases between the germline ends. The germline gives CDR1 SNHLY, CDR2 FYNNEI. The CDR3 covers 16 residues.